The rows below give T cell receptor beta chains drawn from one sample of a study of T cells in localized non-small cell lung cancer. Measured with immunoSEQ multiplex PCR; TCRdb has only the in-frame clones, and not every one. Of 1,500 to 2,000 clones listed, around 21% are singletons. The material sequenced was normal lung tissue next to the tumor, taken before any cancer treatment. The receptors were gathered from a woman aged 35 to 70 with stage I lung adenocarcinoma. The CDR3 runs from the conserved cysteine through the conserved F or W. D genes are given only for firm matches. For some rows the clone size is stated as once, few or many, or as a class when expanded; others skip it.

>few|TRBV19|16|TRBJ1-1|TRBD1
TGTGCCAGTAGTATAGAGGCCACAGGGGCGCCCACTGAAGCTTTCTTT
CASSIEATGAPTEAFF
>large|TRBV6-8|15|TRBJ1-1|.
TGTGCCAGCCCTTTGAGGGGCAGGACTACCACTGAAGCTTTCTTT
CASPLRGRTTTEAFF
>.|TRBV29-1|13|TRBJ1-3|TRBD1
TGCAGCGTAGGGGACAGCCGAGGGGGCACCATATATTTT
CSVGDSRGGTIYF